The sequence of this T cell receptor (beta chain) was determined in a study of cytotoxic CD8 clonotypes in ibrutinib-treated CLL. Points from the study as a whole: A difference in sampling times existed between sustained-remission and progressing patients.

The assay was immunoSEQ multiplex PCR, and TCRdb's table has in-frame clones only and misses some. The table records 200,000 to 250,000 clones, more than 65% of them present only once. As for this clone: Its antigen is as yet unknown.

Germline V gene sequence: CDR1 SEHNR, CDR2 FQNEAQ (reference sequence). Trimming pared 5 bases from V and 0 bases from J, leaving 11 bases between. The CDR3 spans 14 residues. This clonotype was sampled from a human donor with chronic lymphocytic leukemia. This sequence joins TRBV7-9 and TRBJ2-7; D unresolved. The specimen comprised PBMCs, sampled after 12 months of ibrutinib treatment. The CDR3 sequence is CASSQTPTSYEQYF. The CDR3 region has the DNA TGTGCCAGCAGCCAGACTCCCACCTCCTACGAGCAGTACTTC.